This T cell receptor beta chain was found in a study of T cells in Graves' hyperthyroidism and ophthalmopathy. Overall study results and limits: Blood shared most expanded thyroid clonotypes above 0.001.

Diagnostic decisions used clinical symptoms, serum thyroxine and TRAb, thyroid ultrasound and orbital computed tomography. This clonotype came up many times. As yet, its antigen is unknown. RNA transcripts served as the template for amplifying TCR beta CDR3 regions. The study used the HTBI primer set for a first-round RT-PCR of the TCR CDR3. Using its own MiXCR run on the multiplex PCR reads, TCRdb lists one record per CDR3 protein. The data hold 550,000 to 800,000 distinct CDR3 sequences, with approximately 15% observed a single time. CDR3 length: 12 residues. Trimming removed 5 bases from V and 6 bases from J, with 8 bases in between. Germline V gene sequence: CDR1 MNHEY, CDR2 SVGEGT.

This sequence was found in a man in his fifties or sixties with Graves' hyperthyroidism. The genes are TRBV6-2 or TRBV6-3 and TRBJ2-1; D gene unclear. Source material: blood. In DNA, the CDR3 is TGTGCCAGCAGTGTTCAGAGCAATGAGCAGTTCTTC. The encoded protein is CASSVQSNEQFF.